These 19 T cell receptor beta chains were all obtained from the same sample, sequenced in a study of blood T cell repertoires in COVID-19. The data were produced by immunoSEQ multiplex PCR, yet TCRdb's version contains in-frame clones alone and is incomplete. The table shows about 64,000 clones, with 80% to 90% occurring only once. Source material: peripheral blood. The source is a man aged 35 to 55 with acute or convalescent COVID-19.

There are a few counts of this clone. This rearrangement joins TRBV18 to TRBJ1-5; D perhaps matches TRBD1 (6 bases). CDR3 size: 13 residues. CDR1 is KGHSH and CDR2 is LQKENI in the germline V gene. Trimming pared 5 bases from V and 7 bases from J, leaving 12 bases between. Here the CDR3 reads CASSSDRGQPQHF. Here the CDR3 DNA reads TGTGCCAGCTCATCGGACAGAGGACAGCCCCAGCATTTT. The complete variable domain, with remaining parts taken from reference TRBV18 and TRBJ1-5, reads NAGVMQNPRHLVRRRGQEARLRCSPMKGHSHVYWYRQLPEEGLKFMVYLQKENIIDESGMPKERFSAEFPKEGPSILRIQQVVRGDSAAYFCASSSDRGQPQHFGDGTRLSIL.

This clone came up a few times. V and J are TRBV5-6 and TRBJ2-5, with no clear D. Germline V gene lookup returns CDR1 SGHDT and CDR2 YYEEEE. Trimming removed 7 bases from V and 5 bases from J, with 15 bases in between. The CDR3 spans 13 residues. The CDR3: CASRRSGWETQYF. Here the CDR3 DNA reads TGTGCCAGCCGTAGATCGGGTTGGGAGACCCAGTACTTC.

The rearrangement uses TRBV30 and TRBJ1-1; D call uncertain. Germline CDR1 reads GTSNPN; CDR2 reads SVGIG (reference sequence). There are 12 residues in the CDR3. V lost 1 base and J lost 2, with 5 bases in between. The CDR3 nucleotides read TGTGCCTGGAGTGGAGGTAACACTGAAGCTTTCTTT. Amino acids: CAWSGGNTEAFF.

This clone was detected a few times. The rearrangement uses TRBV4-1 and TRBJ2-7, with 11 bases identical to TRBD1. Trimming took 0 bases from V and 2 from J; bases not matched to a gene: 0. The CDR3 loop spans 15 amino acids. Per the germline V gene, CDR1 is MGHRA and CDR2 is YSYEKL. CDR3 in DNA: TGCGCCAGCAGCCAAGAGGACAGGGGGCCCTACGAGCAGTACTTC. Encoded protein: CASSQEDRGPYEQYF.

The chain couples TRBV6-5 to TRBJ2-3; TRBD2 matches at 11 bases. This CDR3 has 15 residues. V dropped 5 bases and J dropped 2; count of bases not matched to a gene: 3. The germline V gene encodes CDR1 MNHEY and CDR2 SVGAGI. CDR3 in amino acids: CASSPLAGVTDTQYF. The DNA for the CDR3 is TGTGCCAGCAGTCCACTAGCGGGGGTCACAGATACGCAGTATTTT.

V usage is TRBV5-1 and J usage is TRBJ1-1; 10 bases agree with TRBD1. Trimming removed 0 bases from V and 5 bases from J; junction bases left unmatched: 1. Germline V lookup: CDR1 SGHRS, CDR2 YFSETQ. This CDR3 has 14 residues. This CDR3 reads CASSLVDRGTEAFF. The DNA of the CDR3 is TGCGCCAGCAGCTTGGTGGACAGGGGGACTGAAGCTTTCTTT.

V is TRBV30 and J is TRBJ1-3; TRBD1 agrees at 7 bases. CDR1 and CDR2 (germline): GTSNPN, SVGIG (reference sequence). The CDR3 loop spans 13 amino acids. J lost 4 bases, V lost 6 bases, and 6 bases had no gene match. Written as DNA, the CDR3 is TGTGCCTGTACAGGGGTTGTAGGAAACACCATATATTTT. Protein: CACTGVVGNTIYF. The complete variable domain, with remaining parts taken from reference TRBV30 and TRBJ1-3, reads SQTIHQWPATLVQPVGSPLSLECTVEGTSNPNLYWYRQAAGRGLQLLFYSVGIGQISSEVPQNLSASRPQDRQFILSSKKLLLSDSGFYLCACTGVVGNTIYFGEGSWLTVV.

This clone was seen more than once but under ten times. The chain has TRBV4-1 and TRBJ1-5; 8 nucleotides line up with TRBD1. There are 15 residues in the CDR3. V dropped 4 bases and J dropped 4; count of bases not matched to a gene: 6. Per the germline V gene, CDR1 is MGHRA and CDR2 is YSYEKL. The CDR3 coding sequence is TGCGCCAGCAGCCCAATCCGGGACAGGAATCAGCCCCAGCATTTT. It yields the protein CASSPIRDRNQPQHF.

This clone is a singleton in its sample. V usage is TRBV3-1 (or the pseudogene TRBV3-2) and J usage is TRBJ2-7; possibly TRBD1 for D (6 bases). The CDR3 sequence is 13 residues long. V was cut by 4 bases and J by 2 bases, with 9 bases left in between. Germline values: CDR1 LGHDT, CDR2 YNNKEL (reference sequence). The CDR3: CASSRDTAYEQYF. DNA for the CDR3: TGTGCCAGCAGCCGGGACACAGCCTACGAGCAGTACTTC.

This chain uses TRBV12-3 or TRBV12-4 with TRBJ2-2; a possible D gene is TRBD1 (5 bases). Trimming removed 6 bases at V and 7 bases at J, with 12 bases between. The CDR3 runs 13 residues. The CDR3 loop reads CASSKGVGGELFF. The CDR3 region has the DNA TGTGCCAGCAGCAAAGGGGTTGGCGGGGAGCTGTTTTTT.

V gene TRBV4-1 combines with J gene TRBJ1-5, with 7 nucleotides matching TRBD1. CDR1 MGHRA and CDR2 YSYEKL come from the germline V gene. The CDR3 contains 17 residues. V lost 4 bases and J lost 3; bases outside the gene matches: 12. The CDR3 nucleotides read TGCGCCAGCAGCCGTTCCGTGCTTAGGGGGCCCAATCAGCCCCAGCATTTT. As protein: CASSRSVLRGPNQPQHF.

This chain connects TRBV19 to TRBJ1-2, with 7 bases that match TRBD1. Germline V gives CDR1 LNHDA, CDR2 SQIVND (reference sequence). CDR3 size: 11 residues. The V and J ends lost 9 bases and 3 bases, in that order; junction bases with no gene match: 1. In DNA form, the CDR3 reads TGTGCCAGCGGGACAGACTATGGCTACACCTTC. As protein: CASGTDYGYTF.

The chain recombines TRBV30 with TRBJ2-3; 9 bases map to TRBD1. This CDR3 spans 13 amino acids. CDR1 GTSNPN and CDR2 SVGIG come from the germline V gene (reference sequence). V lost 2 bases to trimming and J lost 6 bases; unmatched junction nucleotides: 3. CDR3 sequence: CAWSRGTGDTQYF. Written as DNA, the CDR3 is TGTGCCTGGAGTCGCGGGACAGGGGATACGCAGTATTTT.

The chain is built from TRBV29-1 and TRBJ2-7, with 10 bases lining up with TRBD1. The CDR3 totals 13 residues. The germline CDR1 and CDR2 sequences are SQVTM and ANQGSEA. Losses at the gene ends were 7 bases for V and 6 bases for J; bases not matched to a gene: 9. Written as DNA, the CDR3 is TGCAGCGCCCGACAGGGGGCAAAGGGCGAGCAGTACTTC. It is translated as CSARQGAKGEQYF.

The CDR3 spells CASSIVGLDSNQPQHF. Here the CDR3 DNA reads TGTGCCAGTAGTATAGTCGGCCTAGATAGCAATCAGCCCCAGCATTTT. The chain recombines TRBV19 with TRBJ1-5; D not certain. Germline assignment: CDR1 LNHDA and CDR2 SQIVND (reference sequence). The V gene lost 1 base and the J gene lost 0 bases, with 10 bases spanning the gap. The CDR3 length is 16 residues.

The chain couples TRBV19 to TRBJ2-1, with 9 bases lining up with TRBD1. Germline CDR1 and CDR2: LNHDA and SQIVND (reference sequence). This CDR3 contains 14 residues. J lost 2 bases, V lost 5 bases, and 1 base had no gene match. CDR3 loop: CASSRQGAYNEQFF. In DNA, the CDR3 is TGTGCCAGTAGTCGACAGGGGGCCTACAATGAGCAGTTCTTC.

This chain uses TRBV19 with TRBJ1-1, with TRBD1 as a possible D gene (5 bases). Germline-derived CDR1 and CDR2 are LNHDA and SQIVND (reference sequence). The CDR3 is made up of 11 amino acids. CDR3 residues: CKRTLNTEAFF. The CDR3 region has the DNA TGTAAGAGGACACTGAACACTGAAGCTTTCTTT.

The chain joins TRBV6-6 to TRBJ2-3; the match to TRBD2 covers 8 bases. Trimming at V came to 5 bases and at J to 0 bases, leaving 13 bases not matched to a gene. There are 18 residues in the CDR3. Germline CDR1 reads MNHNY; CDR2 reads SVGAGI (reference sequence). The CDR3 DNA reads TGTGCCAGCAGTCCCAAGAGCGGGGGCCTTACTAGCACAGATACGCAGTATTTT. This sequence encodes CASSPKSGGLTSTDTQYF.

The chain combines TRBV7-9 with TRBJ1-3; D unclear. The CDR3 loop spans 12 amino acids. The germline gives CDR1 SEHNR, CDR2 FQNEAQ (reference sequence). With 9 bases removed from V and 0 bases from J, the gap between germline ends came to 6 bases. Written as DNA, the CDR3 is TGTGCCAGTCAGTACTCTGGAAACACCATATATTTT. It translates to CASQYSGNTIYF.